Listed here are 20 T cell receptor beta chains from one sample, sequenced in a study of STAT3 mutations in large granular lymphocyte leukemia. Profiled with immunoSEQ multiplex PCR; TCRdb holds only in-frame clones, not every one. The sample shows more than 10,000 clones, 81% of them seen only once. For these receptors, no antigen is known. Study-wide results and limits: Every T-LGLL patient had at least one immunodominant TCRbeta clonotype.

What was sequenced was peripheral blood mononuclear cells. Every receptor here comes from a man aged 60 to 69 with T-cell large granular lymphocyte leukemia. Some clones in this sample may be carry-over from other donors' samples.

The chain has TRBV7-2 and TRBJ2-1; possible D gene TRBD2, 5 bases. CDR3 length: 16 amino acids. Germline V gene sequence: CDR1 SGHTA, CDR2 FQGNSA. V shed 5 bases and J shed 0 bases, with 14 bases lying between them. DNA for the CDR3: TGTGCCAGCAGCCCAGCGGCCACTATCTCCTACAATGAGCAGTTCTTC. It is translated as CASSPAATISYNEQFF.

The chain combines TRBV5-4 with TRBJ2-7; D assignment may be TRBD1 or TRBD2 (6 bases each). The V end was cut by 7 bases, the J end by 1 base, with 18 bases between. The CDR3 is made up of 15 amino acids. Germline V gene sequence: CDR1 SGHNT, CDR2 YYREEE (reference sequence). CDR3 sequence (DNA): TGTGCCAGCGGGTGGGGGGCCGGGAAATCCTACGAGCAGTACTTC. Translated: CASGWGAGKSYEQYF. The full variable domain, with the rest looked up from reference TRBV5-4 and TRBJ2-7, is ETGVTQSPTHLIKTRGQQVTLRCSSQSGHNTVSWYQQALGQGPQFIFQYYREEENGRGNFPPRFSGLQFPNYSSELNVNALELDDSALYLCASGWGAGKSYEQYFGPGTRLTVT.

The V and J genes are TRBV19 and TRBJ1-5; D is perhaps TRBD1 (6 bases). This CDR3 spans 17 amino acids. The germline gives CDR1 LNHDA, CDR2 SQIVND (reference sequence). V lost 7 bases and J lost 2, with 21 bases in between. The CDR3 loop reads CASKWRDRGKGNQPQHF. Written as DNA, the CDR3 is TGTGCCAGTAAGTGGAGGGATAGGGGGAAGGGCAATCAGCCCCAGCATTTT.

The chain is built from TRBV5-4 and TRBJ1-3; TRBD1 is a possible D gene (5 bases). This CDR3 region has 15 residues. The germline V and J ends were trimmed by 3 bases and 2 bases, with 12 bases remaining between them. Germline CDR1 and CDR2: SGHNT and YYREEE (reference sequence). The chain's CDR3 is CASSSVGGTGNTIYF. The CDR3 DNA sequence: TGTGCCAGCAGCTCCGTGGGGGGTACTGGAAACACCATATATTTT.

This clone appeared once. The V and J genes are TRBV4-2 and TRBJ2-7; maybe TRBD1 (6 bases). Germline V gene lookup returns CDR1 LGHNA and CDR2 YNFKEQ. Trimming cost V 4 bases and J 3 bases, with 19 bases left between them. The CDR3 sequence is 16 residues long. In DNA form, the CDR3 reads TGTGCCAGCAGCCTCCAGGACAGTTCCTCTATCTACGAGCAGTACTTC. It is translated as CASSLQDSSSIYEQYF.

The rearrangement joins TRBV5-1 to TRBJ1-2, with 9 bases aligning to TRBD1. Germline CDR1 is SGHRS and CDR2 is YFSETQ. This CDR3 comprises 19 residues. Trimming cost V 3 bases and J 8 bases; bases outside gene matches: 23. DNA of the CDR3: TGCGCCAGCAGCTCCTACCCCTACCGGGACAGGGTCTCACCTCAAGGCTACACCTTC. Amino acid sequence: CASSSYPYRDRVSPQGYTF. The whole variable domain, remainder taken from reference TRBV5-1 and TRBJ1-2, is KAGVTQTPRYLIKTRGQQVTLSCSPISGHRSVSWYQQTPGQGLQFLFEYFSETQRNKGNFPGRFSGRQFSNSRSEMNVSTLELGDSALYLCASSSYPYRDRVSPQGYTFGSGTRLTVV.

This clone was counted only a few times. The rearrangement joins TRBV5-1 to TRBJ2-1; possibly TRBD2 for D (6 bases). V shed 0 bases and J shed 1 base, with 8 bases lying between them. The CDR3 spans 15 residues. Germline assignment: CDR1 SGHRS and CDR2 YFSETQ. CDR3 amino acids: CASSLDSGSYNEQFF. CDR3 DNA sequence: TGCGCCAGCAGCTTGGATAGCGGATCCTACAATGAGCAGTTCTTC.

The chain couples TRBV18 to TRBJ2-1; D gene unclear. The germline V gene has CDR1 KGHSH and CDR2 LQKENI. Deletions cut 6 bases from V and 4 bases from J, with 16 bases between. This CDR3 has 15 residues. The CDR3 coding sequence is TGTGCCAGCTCCCCGTTTCGGCTAGATTACAATGAGCAGTTCTTC. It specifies CASSPFRLDYNEQFF.

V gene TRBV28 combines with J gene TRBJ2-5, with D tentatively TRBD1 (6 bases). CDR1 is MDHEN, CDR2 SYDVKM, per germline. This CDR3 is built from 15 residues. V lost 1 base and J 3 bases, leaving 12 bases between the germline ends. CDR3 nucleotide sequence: TGTGCCAGCAGTTTATCAGAAACAGGGAAAGAGACCCAGTACTTC. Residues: CASSLSETGKETQYF. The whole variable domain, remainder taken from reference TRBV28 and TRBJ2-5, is DVKVTQSSRYLVKRTGEKVFLECVQDMDHENMFWYRQDPGLGLRLIYFSYDVKMKEKGDIPEGYSVSREKKERFSLILESASTNQTSMYLCASSLSETGKETQYFGPGTRLLVL.

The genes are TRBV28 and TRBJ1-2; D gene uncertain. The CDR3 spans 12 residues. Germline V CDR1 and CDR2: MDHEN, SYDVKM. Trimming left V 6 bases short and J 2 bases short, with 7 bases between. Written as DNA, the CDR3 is TGTGCCAGCAGGGGGAGGAACTATGGCTACACCTTC. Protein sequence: CASRGRNYGYTF.

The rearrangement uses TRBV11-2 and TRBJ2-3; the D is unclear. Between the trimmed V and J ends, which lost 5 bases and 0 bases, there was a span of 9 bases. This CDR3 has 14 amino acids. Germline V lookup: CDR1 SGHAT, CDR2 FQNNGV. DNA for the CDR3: TGTGCCAGCAGCCCCCCGTGGAGCACAGATACGCAGTATTTT. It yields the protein CASSPPWSTDTQYF.

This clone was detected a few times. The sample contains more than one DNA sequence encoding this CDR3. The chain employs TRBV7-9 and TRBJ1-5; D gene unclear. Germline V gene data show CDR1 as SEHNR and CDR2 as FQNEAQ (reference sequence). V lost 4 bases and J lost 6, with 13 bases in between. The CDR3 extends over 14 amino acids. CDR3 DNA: TGTGCCAGCAGCTCCGCAGGAAACGGTCAGCCCCAGCATTTT. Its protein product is CASSSAGNGQPQHF.

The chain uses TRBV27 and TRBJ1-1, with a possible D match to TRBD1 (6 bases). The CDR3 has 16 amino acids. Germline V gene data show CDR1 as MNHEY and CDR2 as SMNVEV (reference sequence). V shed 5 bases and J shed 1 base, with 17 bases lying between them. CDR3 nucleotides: TGTGCCAGCAGTCTCCACAGGGTGGGAGGGAACACTGAAGCTTTCTTT. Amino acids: CASSLHRVGGNTEAFF.

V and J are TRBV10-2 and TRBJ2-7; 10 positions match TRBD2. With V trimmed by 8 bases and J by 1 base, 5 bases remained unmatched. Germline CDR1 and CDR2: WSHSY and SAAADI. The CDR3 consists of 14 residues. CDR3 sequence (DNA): TGCGCCAGCGACGCTAGCGGGAGTTCCTACGAGCAGTACTTC. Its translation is CASDASGSSYEQYF.

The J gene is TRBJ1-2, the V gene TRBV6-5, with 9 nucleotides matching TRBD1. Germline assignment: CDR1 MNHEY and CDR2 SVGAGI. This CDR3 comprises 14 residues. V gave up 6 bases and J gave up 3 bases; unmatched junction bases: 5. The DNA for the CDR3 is TGTGCCAGCAGCCTGGGACAGGGTGACTATGGCTACACCTTC. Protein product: CASSLGQGDYGYTF.

The CDR3 DNA reads TGCAGCGCCCAGCACAGGGGCCAAGCCGAGCAGTACTTC. Translating gives CSAQHRGQAEQYF. This rearrangement joins TRBV29-1 to TRBJ2-7, with 7 bases matching TRBD1. The V segment lost 7 bases and the J segment 6 bases; nucleotides outside the gene matches: 12. This CDR3 region has 13 residues. Germline V CDR1 and CDR2: SQVTM, ANQGSEA.

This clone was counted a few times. CDR3 amino acids: CSVVLSTRSELFF. Written as DNA, the CDR3 is TGCAGCGTTGTCCTCTCCACCCGATCGGAACTGTTTTTT. The chain uses TRBV29-1 and TRBJ1-4; D is unclear. V was pared by 4 bases and J by 12 bases, with 18 bases between. The CDR3 is 13 amino acids. Germline V gives CDR1 SQVTM, CDR2 ANQGSEA.

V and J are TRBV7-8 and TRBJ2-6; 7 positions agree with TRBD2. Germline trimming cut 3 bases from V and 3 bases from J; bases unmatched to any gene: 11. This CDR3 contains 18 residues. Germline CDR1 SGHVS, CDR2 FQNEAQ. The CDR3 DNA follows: TGTGCCAGCAGCTTCATTAGCGGGTCCCTGGGTGGGGCCAACGTCCTGACTTTC. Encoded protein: CASSFISGSLGGANVLTF.

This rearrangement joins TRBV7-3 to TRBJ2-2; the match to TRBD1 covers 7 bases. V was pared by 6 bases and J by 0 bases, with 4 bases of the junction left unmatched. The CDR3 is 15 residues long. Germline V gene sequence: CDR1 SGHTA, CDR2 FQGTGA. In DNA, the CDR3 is TGTGCCAGCAGTCCCGGGACAGCGAACACCGGGGAGCTGTTTTTT. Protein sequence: CASSPGTANTGELFF.

The CDR3, as DNA: TGTGCCACCAGCAGAGGGGGAAGCTTCAATCAGCCCCAGCATTTT. Translating gives CATSRGGSFNQPQHF. The chain links TRBV15 to TRBJ1-5; D is unresolved. V lost 1 base to trimming and J lost 3 bases, with 10 bases between them. The V gene's germline CDR1 is LNHNV and CDR2 YYDKDF (reference sequence). The CDR3 extends over 15 amino acids.